This T cell receptor beta chain was captured by sequencing in a study of shared clonotypes between healthy human individuals. Study information: Per-donor plates numbered three CD4 naive, three CD4 memory, two CD8 naive and one CD8 memory.

The CDR3 totals 14 residues. The V gene's germline CDR1 is MNHEY and CDR2 SMNVEV (reference sequence). The J segment lost 2 bases and the V segment lost 1 base, leaving 2 bases of the junction unmatched. The sorted-subset replicate PCRs were given around 200 ng DNA, which is about 29,000 T cell genomes. This table comes from immunoSEQ multiplex PCR, and its TCRdb copy is limited to in-frame clones, with some not included. The sample consists of 650,000 to 800,000 clones, over 55% of them appearing once. The study's findings and limits: Naive CD4 clonotypes overlapped across a few donors at around 4.7%. When compared with the clonotypes that were shared by all four sorted-subset donors, the non-shared clonotypes turned out to have lower generation probabilities.

Of note for this clone: Antigen specificity is unknown. A much bigger clone sits one base away, suggesting this may be a read error.

The chain is built from TRBV27 and TRBJ2-7; TRBD1 agrees at 7 bases. The sequence came from a woman younger than 45 in good health. Sequencing was performed on memory CD4+ T cells sorted from blood. Sample subset: CD45RA-negative fraction. DNA of the CDR3: TGTGCCAGCAGTTTATTGGGACAGACCTACGAGCAGTACTTC. It yields the protein CASSLLGQTYEQYF.